This entry lists 30 T cell receptor beta chains sequenced from one sample in a study of OX40 agonist ivuxolimab in advanced cancers. This table comes from immunoSEQ multiplex PCR, and its TCRdb copy is limited to in-frame clones, with some not included. The repertoire holds about 51,000 clones, 65% to 85% seen once, with 2% to 2.5% in the top ten. Sequenced material: CD4+ or CD8+ T cells sorted from blood, taken in a trial of the OX40 agonist ivuxolimab. These receptors originate from an adult with an advanced solid tumor such as melanoma, head and neck, liver or kidney cancer.

The chain couples TRBV25-1 to TRBJ2-5, with a tentative D call TRBD2 (6 bases). V dropped 0 bases and J dropped 5 bases, with 7 bases sitting between them. The V gene's germline CDR1 is MGHDK and CDR2 SYGVNS. CDR3 length equals 13 residues. The CDR3 sequence: CASSEYGRETQYF. The CDR3, as DNA: TGTGCCAGCAGTGAATATGGGAGGGAGACCCAGTACTTC.

In its sample, this clone was seen a few times. This chain joins TRBV6-6 and TRBJ1-5, with D uncertain. V lost 4 bases, J lost 7 bases, and 11 bases lay in between. Per the germline V gene, CDR1 is MNHNY and CDR2 is SVGAGI (reference sequence). The CDR3 consists of 13 residues. In DNA, the CDR3 is TGTGCCAGCAGTTCGCCGCCACGGCAGCCCCAGCATTTT. Protein: CASSSPPRQPQHF.

The chain joins TRBV6-1 to TRBJ2-1, with 7 bases aligning to TRBD1. With V trimmed by 6 bases and J by 4 bases, 9 bases remained unmatched. The CDR3 sequence is 15 residues long. Germline V gene data show CDR1 as MNHNS and CDR2 as SASEGT. The CDR3 nucleotides are TGTGCCAGCAGCACAACTGGGACAGTATACAATGAGCAGTTCTTC. Amino acid sequence: CASSTTGTVYNEQFF.

The chain links TRBV5-1 to TRBJ2-1; 12 positions agree with TRBD2. V trimming: 5 bases; J trimming: 7 bases; junction bases outside the gene matches: 7. The germline V gene has CDR1 SGHRS and CDR2 YFSETQ. CDR3 length equals 15 residues. CDR3 amino acids: CASSRTSGNLNEQFF. The CDR3 bases are TGCGCCAGCAGTCGGACTAGCGGGAACTTAAATGAGCAGTTCTTC. The variable domain in full, with the rest retrieved from reference TRBV5-1 and TRBJ2-1, is KAGVTQTPRYLIKTRGQQVTLSCSPISGHRSVSWYQQTPGQGLQFLFEYFSETQRNKGNFPGRFSGRQFSNSRSEMNVSTLELGDSALYLCASSRTSGNLNEQFFGPGTRLTVL.

The chain carries TRBV18 and TRBJ2-1, with TRBD2 as a possible D gene (5 bases). V was cut by 0 bases and J by 6 bases, with 9 bases left in between. This CDR3 is 14 amino acids long. The V gene's germline CDR1 is KGHSH and CDR2 LQKENI. CDR3 region: CASSPPSGINEQFF. As DNA, the CDR3 is TGTGCCAGCTCACCACCGTCCGGGATCAATGAGCAGTTCTTC.

The V gene is TRBV9, the J gene TRBJ2-1; 8 bases agree with TRBD2. The junction had 12 bases not matched to a gene; V was cut back by 2 bases and J by 8 bases. This CDR3 is 16 amino acids long. Germline V lookup: CDR1 SGDLS, CDR2 YYNGEE. DNA of the CDR3: TGTGCCAGCAGCGTCGGGGGGGGGACTACTCATGATGAGCAGTTCTTC. This gives the protein CASSVGGGTTHDEQFF.

This chain connects TRBV6-1 to TRBJ1-1; 8 bases line up with TRBD1. Trimming took 6 bases from V and 0 from J; bases not matched to a gene: 6. The CDR3 has 15 residues. Germline CDR1 reads MNHNS; CDR2 reads SASEGT. In DNA, the CDR3 is TGTGCCAGCAGCCTCGGACAGGGACTGAACACTGAAGCTTTCTTT. Protein sequence: CASSLGQGLNTEAFF.

This clone has a handful of counts. The rearrangement joins TRBV4-1 to TRBJ1-5, with D unclear. The CDR3 sequence is 15 residues long. The germline gives CDR1 MGHRA, CDR2 YSYEKL. V lost 0 bases to trimming and J lost 0 bases, with 6 bases between them. The CDR3 region is CASSQDGDSNQPQHF. For the CDR3, the DNA is TGCGCCAGCAGCCAAGACGGAGATAGCAATCAGCCCCAGCATTTT.

The chain uses TRBV5-4 and TRBJ2-7, with TRBD2 identical over 9 bases. Germline V gene lookup returns CDR1 SGHNT and CDR2 YYREEE (reference sequence). The trim removed 0 bases at V and 3 bases at J, leaving 1 base unmatched. The CDR3 runs 14 residues. This CDR3 reads CASSLGAGGYEQYF. The CDR3 region has the DNA TGTGCCAGCAGCTTGGGAGCGGGAGGCTACGAGCAGTACTTC.

This clone was detected only once. The V call is TRBV7-3, the J call TRBJ1-2, with TRBD1 as a possible D gene (5 bases). Germline V gene sequence: CDR1 SGHTA, CDR2 FQGTGA. The CDR3 length is 14 residues. V was cut by 5 bases and J by 5 bases, with 15 bases left in between. CDR3 DNA: TGTGCCAGCAGCCCGATGGGGCAGCTATATGGCTACACCTTC. It encodes CASSPMGQLYGYTF.

V and J are TRBV19 and TRBJ2-3, with 8 bases that match TRBD2. The germline gives CDR1 LNHDA, CDR2 SQIVND (reference sequence). The CDR3 contains 15 residues. The trim removed 2 bases at V and 5 bases at J, leaving 6 bases unmatched. CDR3 DNA sequence: TGTGCCAGTAGTATATGGGCCGGGAGGGGAGATACGCAGTATTTT. This codes for CASSIWAGRGDTQYF.

The chain recombines TRBV10-1 with TRBJ2-1; 14 bases are a match to TRBD2. This CDR3 is 16 amino acids long. Trimming at V came to 5 bases and at J to 9 bases, leaving 9 bases not matched to a gene. The germline CDR1 and CDR2 sequences are WNHNN and SYGVQD (reference sequence). DNA for the CDR3: TGCGCCAGCAGTCTGCCAGGGACTAGCGGGAGTGGTGAGCAGTTCTTC. This sequence encodes CASSLPGTSGSGEQFF.

This clone was counted once. V usage is TRBV18 and J usage is TRBJ2-1; the D is unclear. Germline V gene sequence: CDR1 KGHSH, CDR2 LQKENI. The CDR3 runs to 13 residues. V lost 3 bases to trimming and J lost 6 bases, with 9 bases between them. The CDR3 here is CASSPGSFNEQFF. The CDR3, as DNA: TGTGCCAGCTCACCGGGTAGCTTCAATGAGCAGTTCTTC. The entire variable domain, with the rest obtained from reference TRBV18 and TRBJ2-1, is as follows: NAGVMQNPRHLVRRRGQEARLRCSPMKGHSHVYWYRQLPEEGLKFMVYLQKENIIDESGMPKERFSAEFPKEGPSILRIQQVVRGDSAAYFCASSPGSFNEQFFGPGTRLTVL.

J is TRBJ1-1 and V is TRBV14; D not resolved. Germline V gene data show CDR1 as SGHDN and CDR2 as FVKESK. The V and J ends lost 4 bases and 4 bases respectively, with 13 bases between them. The CDR3 extends over 14 amino acids. CDR3 loop: CASSRSWVVTEAFF. The CDR3 DNA follows: TGTGCCAGCAGCCGTAGCTGGGTGGTCACTGAAGCTTTCTTT.

The rearrangement joins TRBV6-1 to TRBJ2-3; 10 bases fit TRBD2. The CDR3 length is 15 residues. V lost 8 bases to trimming and J lost 2 bases; unmatched junction nucleotides: 7. Germline lookup yields CDR1 MNHNS and CDR2 SASEGT. The CDR3 region is CASVRLAGNTDTQYF. CDR3 sequence (DNA): TGTGCCAGCGTACGACTAGCGGGCAACACAGATACGCAGTATTTT.

The chain uses TRBV28 and TRBJ1-5, with no clear D. Trimming shortened V by 1 base and J by 2 bases, and 12 bases separated the two germline ends. This CDR3 has 16 amino acids. Germline loops: CDR1 MDHEN, CDR2 SYDVKM. Here the CDR3 DNA reads TGTGCCAGCAGTTTATCCGGCCAGCTTGGCAATCAGCCCCAGCATTTT. Its protein product is CASSLSGQLGNQPQHF.

The chain combines TRBV10-1 with TRBJ2-3, with a weak D call TRBD1 (6 bases). This CDR3 contains 14 residues. Germline-derived CDR1 and CDR2 are WNHNN and SYGVQD (reference sequence). V lost 5 bases and J 5 bases, leaving 14 bases between the germline ends. In DNA, the CDR3 is TGCGCCAGCAGTCGGGACACCCGGGGAGATACGCAGTATTTT. Protein sequence: CASSRDTRGDTQYF.

This clone was picked up one time. This sequence joins TRBV5-8 and TRBJ2-2; 12 bases are shared with TRBD2. Germline V gene data show CDR1 as SGHTS and CDR2 as YDEGEE. CDR3 length: 16 residues. V shed 4 bases, J shed 7 bases, and the junction held 8 bases outside the gene matches. This CDR3 is CASSLPSGRAIGELFF. CDR3 in DNA: TGTGCCAGCAGCCTCCCTAGCGGGAGGGCCATCGGGGAGCTGTTTTTT.

This clone was seen only a few times. This chain's CDR3 is CASRNPSGAAIYF. Written as DNA, the CDR3 is TGTGCCAGCAGAAATCCCTCGGGGGCAGCAATATATTTT. The V and J genes are TRBV6-5 and TRBJ1-3; maybe TRBD1 (6 bases). CDR1 is MNHEY, CDR2 SVGAGI, per germline. The V and J ends lost 6 bases and 13 bases respectively, with 19 bases between them. The CDR3 loop spans 13 amino acids.

The chain employs TRBV5-1 and TRBJ1-2, with a possible D match to TRBD1 (5 bases). Germline CDR1 and CDR2: SGHRS and YFSETQ. Trimming left V 0 bases short and J 6 bases short, with 9 bases between. The CDR3 is 13 residues long. The DNA of the CDR3 is TGCGCCAGCAGCTTGGAAGGGGCTAATGGCTACACCTTC. Residues: CASSLEGANGYTF.

The chain combines TRBV5-4 with TRBJ2-5; TRBD2 matches at 11 bases. The CDR3 runs 15 residues. Germline V gene lookup returns CDR1 SGHNT and CDR2 YYREEE (reference sequence). The ends lost 3 bases at V and 2 bases at J; junction bases unmatched: 3. In DNA form, the CDR3 reads TGTGCCAGCAGCTCAATAGCGGGAGGGCAAGAGACCCAGTACTTC. It encodes CASSSIAGGQETQYF. The full variable domain, its missing parts supplied by reference TRBV5-4 and TRBJ2-5, is ETGVTQSPTHLIKTRGQQVTLRCSSQSGHNTVSWYQQALGQGPQFIFQYYREEENGRGNFPPRFSGLQFPNYSSELNVNALELDDSALYLCASSSIAGGQETQYFGPGTRLLVL.

The V gene is TRBV7-9, the J gene TRBJ2-1, with 10 bases lining up with TRBD2. The CDR3 sequence is 15 residues long. The V gene's germline CDR1 is SEHNR and CDR2 FQNEAQ (reference sequence). The J segment lost 9 bases and the V segment lost 5 bases, leaving 10 bases of the junction unmatched. In DNA form, the CDR3 reads TGTGCCAGCAGCCGTGGACTAGCGGAGGCCGGTGAGCAGTTCTTC. It translates to CASSRGLAEAGEQFF.

This clone is termed medium-sized. This sequence joins TRBV2 and TRBJ2-7, with D uncertain. The CDR3 runs to 15 residues. CDR1 and CDR2 from the germline V gene are SNHLY and FYNNEI. V was clipped by 5 bases and J by 1 base, with 15 bases between them. The CDR3 DNA sequence: TGTGCCAGCAGTAGAGGACGGCTCCTATCCTACGAGCAGTACTTC. Translated: CASSRGRLLSYEQYF.

The chain recombines TRBV6-4 with TRBJ1-1; D is uncertain. Germline V gene lookup returns CDR1 MRHNA and CDR2 SNTAGT. The germline V and J ends were trimmed by 8 bases and 4 bases, with 14 bases remaining between them. This CDR3 is 13 amino acids long. CDR3 coding DNA: TGTGCCAGCGGCCGGGAGTGGGGCACTGAAGCTTTCTTT. Its translation: CASGREWGTEAFF.

The chain is built from TRBV5-1 and TRBJ1-2; D unresolved. Germline CDR1 SGHRS, CDR2 YFSETQ. This CDR3 has 14 residues. V was cut by 4 bases and J by 0 bases, with 10 bases left in between. CDR3 sequence (DNA): TGCGCCAGCAGCCCGGACGGTGCTAACTATGGCTACACCTTC. Translating gives CASSPDGANYGYTF.

Points on this clone: One end of the junction does not line up with germline, which may come from a read error. The CDR3 sequence is CASRLGQITDTQYF. The CDR3, as DNA: TGCGCCAGCAGATTGGGACAGATCACAGATACGCAGTATTTT. The rearrangement joins TRBV5-1 to TRBJ2-3; TRBD1 matches 7 bases. Germline V lookup: CDR1 SGHRS, CDR2 YFSETQ. This CDR3 has 14 residues.

The gene calls are TRBV11-2 and TRBJ2-3; D remains unclear. Deletions cut 3 bases from V and 0 bases from J, with 7 bases between. Germline CDR1 SGHAT, CDR2 FQNNGV. The CDR3 totals 14 residues. The CDR3 protein is CASSFVQSTDTQYF. For the CDR3, the DNA is TGTGCCAGCAGCTTCGTACAGAGCACAGATACGCAGTATTTT. Full variable domain (rest looked up from reference TRBV11-2 and TRBJ2-3): EAGVAQSPRYKIIEKRQSVAFWCNPISGHATLYWYQQILGQGPKLLIQFQNNGVVDDSQLPKDRFSAERLKGVDSTLKIQPAKLEDSAVYLCASSFVQSTDTQYFGPGTRLTVL.

This chain connects TRBV6-6 to TRBJ1-4; tentatively, D is TRBD1 (5 bases). The CDR3 covers 14 residues. Germline V gene sequence: CDR1 MNHNY, CDR2 SVGAGI (reference sequence). V was clipped by 2 bases and J by 7 bases, with 11 bases between them. CDR3 residues: CASSYRGGLEKLFF. CDR3 DNA: TGTGCCAGCAGTTACAGGGGCGGCCTTGAAAAACTGTTTTTT.

The chain links TRBV18 to TRBJ1-5; perhaps TRBD1 as D (5 bases). Germline V lookup: CDR1 KGHSH, CDR2 LQKENI. V was shortened by 3 bases and J by 1 base, with 7 bases between the two germline ends. This CDR3 is built from 14 residues. As DNA, the CDR3 is TGTGCCAGCTCACCCGGGGACAGCAATCAGCCCCAGCATTTT. This sequence encodes CASSPGDSNQPQHF.

CDR3: CASRLAGSTLYEQYF. The CDR3 nucleotides are TGTGCCAGCAGATTAGCGGGATCAACCCTCTACGAGCAGTACTTC. The rearrangement uses TRBV6-1 and TRBJ2-7; TRBD2 aligns across 8 bases. The CDR3 runs to 15 residues. CDR1 and CDR2 (germline): MNHNS, SASEGT. J lost 3 bases, V lost 6 bases, and 10 bases had no gene match.